The clone carrying this T cell receptor (beta chain) was recorded once. In germline, CDR1 is GTSNPN, CDR2 SVGIG (reference sequence). CDR3 length: 12 amino acids. V was clipped by 0 bases and J by 11 bases; unmatched bases: 5. This specimen belongs to a study of CD8 T cells in Susac syndrome. Study-level background: The Susac syndrome patients were therapy-naive, on corticosteroids, or on intravenous immunoglobulin alone at blood draw.

RNA, at about 0.45 to 1 ug, was reverse transcribed with random hexamers. Across 54 Vbeta and 13 Jbeta, immunoSEQ multiplex PCR amplified TCR beta CDR3. TCRdb fed the immunoSEQ multiplex PCR reads into MiXCR, producing one record per CDR3 protein. The sample has approximately 190,000 distinct CDR3 sequences, approximately 96% seen once; the top ten hold approximately 0.1%. The V call is TRBV30, the J call TRBJ1-1; 8 nucleotides agree with TRBD1. The receptor comes from a human donor with Susac syndrome. Material: CD4+ T cells from PBMCs. For the CDR3, the DNA is TGTGCCTGGAGTGTATGGACAGGGAGGGCTTTCTTT. Translated, it gives CAWSVWTGRAFF.